This TCR beta chain was profiled in a study of cytomegalovirus exposure and HLA in healthy donors. In this sample, this clone turned up once. The CDR3 runs 14 residues. Germline V lookup: CDR1 MNHEY, CDR2 SMNVEV (reference sequence). The V end lost 6 bases, the J end lost 7 bases, and 16 bases lay between the germline ends. 13 Jbeta primers and 60 Vbeta primers were used for the PCR. Produced via immunoSEQ multiplex PCR; TCRdb's table is partial and in-frame only. The repertoire includes 54,000 or so clones, about 50% of them detected once, and about 10% sits in the top ten. Sequencing input: PBMCs. This sequence was found in a human donor in good health. The chain couples TRBV27 to TRBJ1-5, with D possibly being TRBD1 (5 bases). The CDR3 bases are TGTGCCAGCAGCCCGAGACAGCCCGGGCAGCCCCAGCATTTT. Its protein product is CASSPRQPGQPQHF.